This T cell receptor (beta chain) derives from a study of T cell responses to AZD1222 COVID-19 vaccine. CDR3 length: 20 amino acids. Germline V gives CDR1 WNHNN, CDR2 SYGVQD (reference sequence). V shed 0 bases, J shed 8 bases, and the junction held 14 bases outside the gene matches. Only in-frame clones appear in the TCRdb table, and some are missing; sequencing was by immunoSEQ multiplex PCR. The profile covers 95,000 to 100,000 clones, with 87% appearing a single time and approximately 15% taken by the ten largest. The material was peripheral blood, obtained on day 0 of AZD1222 vaccination. The TCR sequence derives from an adult in good health. The chain employs TRBV10-1 and TRBJ2-1; 15 nucleotides agree with TRBD2. The CDR3 region is CASSESGGVGLAGGLYEQFF. The CDR3 DNA is TGCGCCAGCAGTGAGTCCGGGGGTGTCGGACTAGCGGGAGGGCTCTATGAGCAGTTCTTC.